The source of this TCR beta chain is a study of T cells in localized non-small cell lung cancer. Sequencing used immunoSEQ multiplex PCR; TCRdb keeps in-frame clones, though not all of them. The sample lists 1,900 or so clones, about 19% occurring once. Trimming took 5 bases from V and 3 from J; bases not matched to a gene: 2. This CDR3 is built from 14 residues. Germline V lookup: CDR1 LNHDA, CDR2 SQIVND (reference sequence). The input for sequencing was lung tumor tissue, taken before any cancer treatment. The receptor was isolated from a male donor aged 60 or over with stage I lung adenocarcinoma. This chain uses TRBV19 with TRBJ2-3, with 10 bases that match TRBD2. Written as DNA, the CDR3 is TGTGCCAGTAGTGTTAGCGGGGGGACAGATACGCAGTATTTT. Its protein is CASSVSGGTDTQYF.